This T cell receptor beta chain derives from a study of regulatory T cells in long-lasting Graves disease. Study as a whole: Graves' patients (newly diagnosed) had been on antithyroid drugs under 3 months.

In this sample, this clonotype turned up many times. Time point indicated: newly diagnosed GD, antithyroid drugs for less than 3 months. From PBMCs, RNA was extracted and then used to make the TCR library. In Xi'an, China, an endocrinology department was the source of patients. Trimming left V 4 bases short and J 3 bases short, with 16 bases between. There are 16 residues in the CDR3. Germline CDR1 and CDR2: SNHLY and FYNNEI. Researchers made TCR beta libraries by using iRepertoire HTBI primers and running Arm-PCR on CDR3 regions. TCRdb re-analysed the multiplex PCR reads in MiXCR, keeping a single row per CDR3 protein. Of 500,000 to 700,000 distinct CDR3 sequences listed, 16% were seen once; the top ten hold around 19%. The same data also contributed to another study, on T cells in Graves' hyperthyroidism and ophthalmopathy. That work contributes: In the first-round RT-PCR of the TCR CDR3, the HTBI primer set was used.

The clonotype was recovered from a young woman with Graves disease. The rearrangement links TRBV2 to TRBJ1-5, with a tentative D call TRBD1 (5 bases). Sample: peripheral blood mononuclear cells (PBMCs), taken at new diagnosis, from a patient treated with antithyroid drugs. CDR3 loop: CASSVRGSGNNQPQHF. The CDR3 region has the DNA TGTGCCAGCAGTGTACGGGGGTCGGGGAACAATCAGCCCCAGCATTTT.